The 7 T cell receptor beta chains below come from one sample, sequenced in a study of T cell repertoires in cytomegalovirus infection. A single record per CDR3 protein comes from TCRdb applying MiXCR to the reads. This repertoire shows around 100,000 distinct CDR3 sequences, roughly 40% found once; its top ten account for about 76%. These TCRs are of unknown antigen specificity. Source: CD8+ T cells from cultured PBMCs, taken from culture after CMV antigen stimulation. The receptors originated from a human donor in good health (CMV status not recorded). Some clones in this sample may be carry-over from other donors' samples.

The chain uses TRBV7-6 and TRBJ2-7, with 8 bases fitting TRBD1. The CDR3 consists of 16 residues. The trim removed 5 bases at V and 2 bases at J, leaving 11 bases unmatched. CDR1 SGHVS and CDR2 FNYEAQ come from the germline V gene. The CDR3 coding sequence is TGTGCCAGCAGCCACCGTTCGACAGGGGTAACCTACGAGCAGTACTTC. As protein: CASSHRSTGVTYEQYF.

There are a few counts of this clonotype. This chain links TRBV7-9 with TRBJ1-4; 7 bases fit TRBD1. Germline CDR1 SEHNR, CDR2 FQNEAQ (reference sequence). V shed 7 bases and J 3 bases; nucleotides not matched to a gene: 5. The CDR3 contains 14 residues. The CDR3 region is CASTGTASNEKLFF. In nucleotides, the CDR3 is TGTGCCAGCACCGGGACAGCCTCTAATGAAAAACTGTTTTTT. Supplemented by reference TRBV7-9 and TRBJ1-4, the full variable domain reads DTGVSQNPRHKITKRGQNVTFRCDPISEHNRLYWYRQTLGQGPEFLTYFQNEAQLEKSRLLSDRFSAERPKGSFSTLEIQRTEQGDSAMYLCASTGTASNEKLFFGSGTQLSVL.

This clonotype was seen many times. The chain links TRBV29-1 to TRBJ2-1; 7 nucleotides match TRBD1. In germline, CDR1 is SQVTM, CDR2 ANQGSEA. J lost 6 bases, V lost 8 bases, and 4 bases had no gene match. This CDR3 has 11 residues. CDR3 protein: CSFTGANEQFF. The CDR3 nucleotides are TGCAGCTTCACAGGGGCCAATGAGCAGTTCTTC.

The chain employs TRBV4-1 and TRBJ2-7; a weak D match, TRBD2 (6 bases). This CDR3 is built from 16 residues. Germline assignment: CDR1 MGHRA and CDR2 YSYEKL. The V gene lost 0 bases and the J gene lost 4 bases, with 16 bases spanning the gap. CDR3: CASSQESPGVSYEQYF. CDR3 nucleotides: TGCGCCAGCAGCCAAGAATCCCCGGGGGTTTCTTACGAGCAGTACTTC.

V gene TRBV25-1 combines with J gene TRBJ2-3; 12 bases agree with TRBD2. This CDR3 region has 14 residues. V lost 7 bases to trimming and J lost 7 bases; unmatched junction nucleotides: 6. Germline V lookup: CDR1 MGHDK, CDR2 SYGVNS. The CDR3 sequence is CASMGLAGKNTQYF. In DNA form, the CDR3 reads TGTGCCAGCATGGGACTAGCGGGTAAAAATACGCAGTATTTT.

This clonotype was picked up a small number of times. This chain links TRBV7-8 with TRBJ1-6; maybe TRBD1 (5 bases). This CDR3 has 15 amino acids. Germline V gives CDR1 SGHVS, CDR2 FQNEAQ. The V and J ends lost 3 bases and 10 bases respectively, with 16 bases between them. DNA of the CDR3: TGTGCCAGCAGCTTCGGGACTCCCAAGGGATCACCCCTCCACTTT. It encodes CASSFGTPKGSPLHF.

There are many counts of this clonotype. The gene calls are TRBV7-8 and TRBJ1-5, with 8 positions matching TRBD1. The CDR3 has 16 residues. Trimming cost V 1 base and J 6 bases; bases outside gene matches: 8. CDR1 SGHVS and CDR2 FQNEAQ come from the germline V gene. The CDR3 DNA follows: TGTGCCAGCAGCTTAGGAGCGACAGGGGAATTTCAGCCCCAGCATTTT. Translating it yields CASSLGATGEFQPQHF. The whole variable domain, remainder taken from reference TRBV7-8 and TRBJ1-5, is GAGVSQSPRYKVAKRGQDVALRCDPISGHVSLFWYQQALGQGPEFLTYFQNEAQLDKSGLPSDRFFAERPEGSVSTLKIQRTQQEDSAVYLCASSLGATGEFQPQHFGDGTRLSIL.